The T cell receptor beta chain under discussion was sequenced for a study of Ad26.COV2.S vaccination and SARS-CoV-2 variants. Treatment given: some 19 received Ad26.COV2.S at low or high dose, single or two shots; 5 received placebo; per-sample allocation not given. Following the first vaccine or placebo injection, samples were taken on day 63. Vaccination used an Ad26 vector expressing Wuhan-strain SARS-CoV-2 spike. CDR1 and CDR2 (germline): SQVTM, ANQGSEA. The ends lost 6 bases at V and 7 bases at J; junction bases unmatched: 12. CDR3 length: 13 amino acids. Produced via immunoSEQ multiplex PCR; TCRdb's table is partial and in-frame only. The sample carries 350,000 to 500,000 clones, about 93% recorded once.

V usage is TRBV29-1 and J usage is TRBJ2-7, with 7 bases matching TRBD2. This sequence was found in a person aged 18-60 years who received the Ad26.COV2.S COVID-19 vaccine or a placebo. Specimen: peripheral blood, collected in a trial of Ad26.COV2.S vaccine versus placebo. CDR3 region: CSVRLATSGEQYF. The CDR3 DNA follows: TGCAGCGTAAGACTAGCTACGTCAGGGGAGCAGTACTTC.